One sample yielded the 30 T cell receptor beta chains listed below, sequenced in a study of molecular identifiers for immune sequencing clone quantification. Using its own MiXCR run on the PCR reads, TCRdb lists one record per CDR3 protein. The sample consists of 37,000 or so distinct CDR3 sequences, approximately 17% of them appearing once. Sequenced material: naive CD8+ T cells from blood, with Jurkat cell RNA spiked in. Indicated subset: FACS-sorted CD8+CD4-CCR7+CD45RA+ naive T cells. The source of these receptors is a human donor in good health. Some libraries in this study had Jurkat cell RNA spiked in.

This clonotype was counted at least ten times. V and J are TRBV7-9 and TRBJ1-1; D might be TRBD1 (6 bases). The CDR3 loop spans 15 amino acids. V gave up 5 bases and J gave up 3 bases, with 16 bases separating them. Germline V CDR1 and CDR2: SEHNR, FQNEAQ (reference sequence). In nucleotides, the CDR3 is TGTGCCAGCAGCCCCTTGGGGAGGGGGGACACTGAAGCTTTCTTT. This codes for CASSPLGRGDTEAFF. The full variable domain, with the rest looked up from reference TRBV7-9 and TRBJ1-1, is DTGVSQNPRHKITKRGQNVTFRCDPISEHNRLYWYRQTLGQGPEFLTYFQNEAQLEKSRLLSDRFSAERPKGSFSTLEIQRTEQGDSAMYLCASSPLGRGDTEAFFGQGTRLTVV.

This clonotype was counted many times. The rearrangement joins TRBV13 to TRBJ2-1; 10 positions match TRBD2. V was pared by 0 bases and J by 5 bases, with 7 bases of the junction left unmatched. Germline-derived CDR1 and CDR2 are PRHDT and FYEKMQ (reference sequence). The CDR3 runs to 17 residues. CDR3 bases: TGTGCCAGCAGCTTAGGTTTGGGACTAGCGTTGAACAATGAGCAGTTCTTC. The encoded protein is CASSLGLGLALNNEQFF.

This clonotype was seen only a few times. V and J are TRBV19 and TRBJ1-5; TRBD1 might be the D (5 bases). The germline V and J ends were trimmed by 7 bases and 1 base, with 14 bases remaining between them. CDR1 is LNHDA and CDR2 is SQIVND in the germline V gene (reference sequence). The CDR3 is 15 residues long. The CDR3 reads CASNWGGGSNQPQHF. CDR3 nucleotide sequence: TGTGCCAGTAACTGGGGGGGGGGGAGCAATCAGCCCCAGCATTTT.

By share, this clonotype counts as medium-sized (0.01 to 0.1%). The gene calls are TRBV9 and TRBJ2-6, with D perhaps TRBD1 (5 bases). This CDR3 contains 15 residues. Per germline, CDR1 SGDLS and CDR2 YYNGEE. Trimming left V 4 bases short and J 4 bases short, with 12 bases between. DNA for the CDR3: TGTGCCAGCAGCCTCTGGGGCTCCGGGGCCAACGTCCTGACTTTC. As protein: CASSLWGSGANVLTF. Supplemented by reference TRBV9 and TRBJ2-6, the full variable domain reads DSGVTQTPKHLITATGQRVTLRCSPRSGDLSVYWYQQSLDQGLQFLIQYYNGEERAKGNILERFSAQQFPDLHSELNLSSLELGDSALYFCASSLWGSGANVLTFGAGSRLTVL.

This clonotype has ten or more counts. The chain recombines TRBV2 with TRBJ2-3, with a weak D call TRBD2 (5 bases). The V gene lost 3 bases and the J gene lost 4 bases, with 11 bases spanning the gap. The CDR3 consists of 14 residues. The V gene's germline CDR1 is SNHLY and CDR2 FYNNEI. CDR3 DNA sequence: TGTGCCAGCAGTGAGGTCGGGAAGGCAGATACGCAGTATTTT. Its translation: CASSEVGKADTQYF.

This clonotype was counted at least ten times. The chain uses TRBV7-9 and TRBJ1-1, with 9 bases identical to TRBD1. CDR1 and CDR2 (germline): SEHNR, FQNEAQ (reference sequence). This CDR3 contains 17 residues. V shed 0 bases, J shed 1 base, and the junction held 6 bases outside the gene matches. This CDR3 is CASSLARDRETNTEAFF. CDR3 DNA sequence: TGTGCCAGCAGCTTAGCCCGGGACAGGGAGACGAACACTGAAGCTTTCTTT.

This clonotype was counted ten times or more. The genes are TRBV5-1 and TRBJ2-1; TRBD2 matches 8 bases. V shed 0 bases, J shed 5 bases, and the junction held 4 bases outside the gene matches. Germline values: CDR1 SGHRS, CDR2 YFSETQ. The CDR3 spans 15 residues. The CDR3 nucleotides read TGCGCCAGCAGCTTGGGACTAGCGAACCACAATGAGCAGTTCTTC. Amino acids: CASSLGLANHNEQFF.

As concerns this clonotype: This may be a read error: a much more frequent sequence differs by one nucleotide. J is TRBJ2-3 and V is TRBV4-1; possibly TRBD2 for D (6 bases). The CDR3 is made up of 16 amino acids. The germline CDR1 and CDR2 sequences are MGHRA and YSYEKL. With 4 bases removed from V and 0 bases from J, the gap between germline ends came to 14 bases. CDR3 nucleotide sequence: TGCGCCAGCAGCCGTGAGCGGGCTACTAGCACAGATACGCAGTATTTT. Amino acids: CASSRERATSTDTQYF.

The sample holds a few counts of this clonotype. V usage is TRBV7-6 and J usage is TRBJ1-1; 7 nucleotides match TRBD1. The length of the CDR3 is 14 residues. CDR1 is SGHVS and CDR2 is FNYEAQ in the germline V gene. J gave up 5 bases and V 4 bases, and 7 bases lay outside the gene matches. As DNA, the CDR3 is TGTGCCAGCAGCTCGGGACAGCCCGTGACTGAAGCTTTCTTT. Protein product: CASSSGQPVTEAFF. The variable domain in full, with the rest retrieved from reference TRBV7-6 and TRBJ1-1, is GAGVSQSPRYKVTKRGQDVALRCDPISGHVSLYWYRQALGQGPEFLTYFNYEAQQDKSGLPNDRFSAERPEGSISTLTIQRTEQRDSAMYRCASSSGQPVTEAFFGQGTRLTVV.

This clonotype appeared many times. The V and J genes are TRBV9 and TRBJ2-7; 8 bases map to TRBD1. The CDR3 has 15 amino acids. V trimming: 3 bases; J trimming: 3 bases; junction bases outside the gene matches: 8. Germline V gene lookup returns CDR1 SGDLS and CDR2 YYNGEE. The DNA for the CDR3 is TGTGCCAGCAGCGCAGGACAGGGCCCTTTCTACGAGCAGTACTTC. This codes for CASSAGQGPFYEQYF.

In regard to this clonotype: A much bigger clone sits one base away, suggesting this may be a read error. This chain links TRBV6-2 or TRBV6-3 with TRBJ1-5; no clear D. Trimming cost V 8 bases and J 3 bases, with 14 bases left between them. CDR1 is MNHEY and CDR2 is SVGEGT in the germline V gene. This CDR3 contains 14 residues. The DNA of the CDR3 is TGTGCCAGCCTAAGCGTAGGGAACAATCAGCCCCAGCATTTT. This translates into CASLSVGNNQPQHF.

This clonotype is categorized as medium-sized. The CDR3: CASSLGAYLEQFF. The CDR3 bases are TGTGCCAGCAGCTTAGGCGCCTACCTTGAGCAGTTCTTC. V and J are TRBV11-2 and TRBJ2-1; no definite D call. The CDR3 spans 13 residues. V shed 1 base and J shed 9 bases, with 10 bases lying between them. Germline CDR1 and CDR2: SGHAT and FQNNGV.

Details on this clonotype: A read error may explain this, as a much larger clone is one base away. The rearrangement joins TRBV24-1 to TRBJ2-5; D gene ambiguous. V was shortened by 3 bases and J by 4 bases, with 11 bases between the two germline ends. Germline CDR1 KGHDR, CDR2 SFDVKD. The CDR3 extends over 14 amino acids. The CDR3 DNA sequence: TGTGCCACCAGTGATCAGATTTCGGGAGAGACCCAGTACTTC. It is translated as CATSDQISGETQYF.

V gene TRBV28 combines with J gene TRBJ2-1, with D uncertain. Germline V gene data show CDR1 as MDHEN and CDR2 as SYDVKM. The CDR3 spans 10 residues. Trimming shortened V by 4 bases and J by 15 bases, and 10 bases separated the two germline ends. In DNA form, the CDR3 reads TGTGCCAGCAGTTACGACCTACGGTTCTTC. It is translated as CASSYDLRFF.

In this sample, this clonotype turned up many times. The chain combines TRBV5-1 with TRBJ2-1; 10 positions match TRBD2. The CDR3 sequence is 14 residues long. Trimming removed 5 bases from V and 7 bases from J; junction bases left unmatched: 6. The germline CDR1 and CDR2 sequences are SGHRS and YFSETQ. The CDR3 DNA follows: TGCGCCAGCAGGGAGCTAGCGGGAGTTAATGAGCAGTTCTTC. Amino acid sequence: CASRELAGVNEQFF.

This clonotype was detected ten times or more. This rearrangement joins TRBV6-2 or TRBV6-3 to TRBJ2-1; a weak D match, TRBD2 (6 bases). Germline V gives CDR1 MNHEY, CDR2 SVGEGT. The CDR3 runs 14 residues. The ends were cut back, 7 bases at V and 5 bases at J, with 15 bases in the middle. The CDR3 DNA reads as TGTGCCAGCACCCGCGGAGGGAAGAACAATGAGCAGTTCTTC. The encoded protein is CASTRGGKNNEQFF.

This clonotype occurred many times. The rearrangement joins TRBV11-2 to TRBJ2-3; 8 nucleotides line up with TRBD2. Looked up from germline, CDR1 is SGHAT and CDR2 is FQNNGV. V shed 2 bases, J shed 2 bases, and the junction held 9 bases outside the gene matches. The CDR3 runs to 17 residues. In DNA, the CDR3 is TGTGCCAGCAGCTTACTCGGGACTAGTTCCCCCACAGATACGCAGTATTTT. Translating it yields CASSLLGTSSPTDTQYF.

This clonotype appeared a few times. A much larger clone lies one base from this, so it may be a read error. V gene TRBV29-1 combines with J gene TRBJ2-2; 9 nucleotides agree with TRBD2. Germline loops: CDR1 SQVTM, CDR2 ANQGSEA. This CDR3 spans 12 amino acids. The CDR3 nucleotides read TGCACCGGACCAGCGGGAGGAGGGGAGCTGTTTTTT. Translating gives CTGPAGGGELFF.

This clonotype was counted many times. CDR3 bases: TGCGCCAGCAGCTTGGTTTCTGGGTTGGGAAACATTCAGTACTTC. Protein product: CASSLVSGLGNIQYF. The genes are TRBV5-1 and TRBJ2-4, with D unresolved. The CDR3 covers 15 residues. Germline CDR1 and CDR2: SGHRS and YFSETQ. The V end was cut by 0 bases, the J end by 6 bases, with 13 bases between.

As to this clonotype: This could be a read error, since a much larger clone is one nucleotide away. The chain couples TRBV7-2 to TRBJ1-3; D call uncertain. The CDR3 consists of 15 residues. Germline V gives CDR1 SGHTA, CDR2 FQGNSA. In nucleotides, the CDR3 is TGTGCCAGCAGCGAATGGTACAGCGTTGGAAACGCCATATATTTT. It translates to CASSEWYSVGNAIYF. Full variable domain (missing parts from reference TRBV7-2 and TRBJ1-3): GAGVSQSPSNKVTEKGKDVELRCDPISGHTALYWYRQSLGQGLEFLIYFQGNSAPDKSGLPSDRFSAERTGGSVSTLTIQRTQQEDSAVYLCASSEWYSVGNAIYFGEGSWLTVV.

This clonotype was seen many times. V is TRBV27 and J is TRBJ1-1; D is unclear. Germline V gene lookup returns CDR1 MNHEY and CDR2 SMNVEV (reference sequence). V lost 0 bases and J lost 6, with 11 bases in between. The length of the CDR3 is 14 residues. Written as DNA, the CDR3 is TGTGCCAGCAGTTTATCCTGGACCGGCCCTGAAGCTTTCTTT. Amino acids: CASSLSWTGPEAFF.

This clonotype was picked up many times. The chain combines TRBV7-2 with TRBJ2-7, with TRBD2 as a possible D gene (6 bases). Trimming cost V 4 bases and J 4 bases, with 14 bases left between them. Germline V gene lookup returns CDR1 SGHTA and CDR2 FQGNSA. There are 14 residues in the CDR3. CDR3 nucleotide sequence: TGTGCCAGCAGCTGGGGCGTGGGGGGTTACGAGCAGTACTTC. Translated, it gives CASSWGVGGYEQYF.

Ten or more counts support this clonotype. CDR3 residues: CASSLIGVGGVSGQPQHF. The CDR3 nucleotides read TGTGCCAGCAGTTTAATCGGCGTGGGTGGGGTGTCGGGACAGCCCCAGCATTTT. V is TRBV27 and J is TRBJ1-5; D unresolved. Germline values: CDR1 MNHEY, CDR2 SMNVEV (reference sequence). V was trimmed by 2 bases and J by 7 bases, leaving 24 bases between them. This CDR3 is 18 amino acids long.

This clonotype occurred many times. The chain couples TRBV14 to TRBJ2-5; tentative D call: TRBD1 (6 bases). The CDR3 contains 11 residues. CDR1 and CDR2 from the germline V gene are SGHDN and FVKESK. The germline V and J ends were trimmed by 3 bases and 11 bases, with 10 bases remaining between them. In nucleotides, the CDR3 is TGTGCCAGCAGCCAGGGGGCTCATCAGTACTTC. It is translated as CASSQGAHQYF.

This clonotype was picked up many times. V and J are TRBV20-1 and TRBJ2-1; 14 bases align to TRBD2. The CDR3 is 16 residues long. Germline V gene data show CDR1 as DFQATT and CDR2 as SNEGSKA (reference sequence). The J segment lost 10 bases and the V segment lost 5 bases, leaving 13 bases of the junction unmatched. CDR3 coding DNA: TGCAGTGCTGCCCCTCCCGGACTAGCGGGAGGAGAAGAGCAGTTCTTC. It encodes CSAAPPGLAGGEEQFF.

In its sample, this clonotype was seen many times. J is TRBJ1-1 and V is TRBV7-9; tentatively, D is TRBD1 (5 bases). Trimming took 3 bases from V and 0 from J, leaving 8 bases between them. CDR3 length equals 14 residues. Germline CDR1 SEHNR, CDR2 FQNEAQ (reference sequence). The DNA for the CDR3 is TGTGCCAGCAGCTTGGGGGTGATGAACACTGAAGCTTTCTTT. As protein: CASSLGVMNTEAFF.

The sample holds many counts of this clonotype. The chain carries TRBV5-4 and TRBJ2-2; D remains unclear. CDR3 length equals 14 residues. Germline loops: CDR1 SGHNT, CDR2 YYREEE (reference sequence). V lost 1 base and J lost 3, with 7 bases in between. CDR3 nucleotide sequence: TGTGCCAGCAGCTTGTTTCAGGACACCGGGGAGCTGTTTTTT. Its protein product is CASSLFQDTGELFF.

Concerning this clonotype itself: A read error may explain this, as a much larger clone is one base away. The V and J genes are TRBV18 and TRBJ2-7, with 7 nucleotides matching TRBD1. This CDR3 has 14 amino acids. Per germline, CDR1 KGHSH and CDR2 LQKENI. The CDR3: CTSSPGTAPYEQYF. The CDR3, as DNA: TGTACCAGCTCACCCGGGACAGCTCCCTACGAGCAGTACTTC.

This clonotype has just a few counts. This chain uses TRBV11-2 with TRBJ2-5; D gene uncertain. This CDR3 comprises 11 residues. Deletions cut 2 bases from V and 3 bases from J, with 1 base between. The germline V gene encodes CDR1 SGHAT and CDR2 FQNNGV. The CDR3 DNA reads as TGTGCCAGCAGCTTAAAAGAGACCCAGTACTTC. As protein: CASSLKETQYF.

This clonotype has ten or more counts. This chain links TRBV7-4 with TRBJ2-7, with unresolved D. V was clipped by 5 bases and J by 4 bases, with 3 bases between them. CDR3 size: 10 residues. Per the germline V gene, CDR1 is SGHVT and CDR2 is SQSDAQ. This CDR3 reads CASSEYEQYF. CDR3 sequence (DNA): TGTGCCAGCAGCGAATACGAGCAGTACTTC.